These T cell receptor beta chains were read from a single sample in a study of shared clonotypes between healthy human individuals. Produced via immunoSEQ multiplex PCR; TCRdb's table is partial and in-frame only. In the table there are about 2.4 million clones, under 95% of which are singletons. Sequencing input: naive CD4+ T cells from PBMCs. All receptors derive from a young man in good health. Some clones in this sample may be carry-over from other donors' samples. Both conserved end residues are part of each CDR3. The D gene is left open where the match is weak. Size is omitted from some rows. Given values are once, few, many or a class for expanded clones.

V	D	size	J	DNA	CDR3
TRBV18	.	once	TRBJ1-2	TGTGCCAGCTCACCACCACAGACAGGCGGCTATGGCTACACCTTC	CASSPPQTGGYGYTF
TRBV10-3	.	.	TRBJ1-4	TGTGCCATCAGTGAAGGAAGGGGGGGAAAACTGTTTTTT	CAISEGRGGKLFF
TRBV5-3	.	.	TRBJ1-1	TGTGCCAGAAGCTGGCGGAGTAGGGCTCCCTACGGGACTGAAGCTTTCTTT	CARSWRSRAPYGTEAFF
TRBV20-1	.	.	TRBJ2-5	TGCAGTGCCAGGGGACAAGAGACCCAGTACTTC	CSARGQETQYF
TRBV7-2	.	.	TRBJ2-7	TGTGCCAGCAGCTTATATGCAGGTTCCTACGAGCAGTACTTC	CASSLYAGSYEQYF
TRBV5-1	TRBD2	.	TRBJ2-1	TGCGCCAGCAGCTTACTTTCGGGACTAGGATGGGCTGGCAATGAGCAGTTCTTC	CASSLLSGLGWAGNEQFF
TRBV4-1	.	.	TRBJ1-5	TGCGCCAGCAGCCCGACTTGGGGACAGCCCCAGCATTTT	CASSPTWGQPQHF
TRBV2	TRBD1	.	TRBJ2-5	TGTGCCAGCAGTGACACAGGGGGCCAAGAGACCCAGTACTTC	CASSDTGGQETQYF
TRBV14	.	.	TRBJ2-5	TGTGCCAGCTCCCGACAGCTTCAAGAGACCCAGTACTTC	CASSRQLQETQYF
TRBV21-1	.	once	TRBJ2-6	TGTGCCAGCAGCAAAGCCCTGAGGGGAGGTTTGGGGGCCAACGTCCTGACTTTC	CASSKALRGGLGANVLTF
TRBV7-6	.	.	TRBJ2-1	TGTGCCAGCAGCGAAGGACAAACCGGGGTGGATGAGCAGTTCTTC	CASSEGQTGVDEQFF
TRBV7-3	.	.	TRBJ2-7	TGTGCCAGCAGCCTCACCGGAAGAGTAGACGAGCAGTACTTC	CASSLTGRVDEQYF
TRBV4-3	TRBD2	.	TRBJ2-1	TGCGCCAGCAGCCAATCCATAGCGGGAAGGGCCTACAATGAGCAGTTCTTC	CASSQSIAGRAYNEQFF
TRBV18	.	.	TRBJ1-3	TGTGCCAGCTCACCACCTTTCGGAGGTGGCCGGTCCTCTGGAAACACCATATATTTT	CASSPPFGGGRSSGNTIYF
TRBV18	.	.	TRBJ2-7	TGTGCCAGCTCGCCCGCCAGGGGAGCGGGGTACGAGCAGTACTTC	CASSPARGAGYEQYF
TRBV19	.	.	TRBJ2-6	TGTGCCAGTACCCGGCAGGAGTCCGGGGCCAACGTCCTGACTTTC	CASTRQESGANVLTF
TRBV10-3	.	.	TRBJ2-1	TGTGCCATCAGCCGGGACCAGTCGAATGAGCAGTTCTTC	CAISRDQSNEQFF
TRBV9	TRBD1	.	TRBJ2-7	TGTGCCAGCAGCCCGGATCCGGGACAGGGGGCTTACGAGCAGTACTTC	CASSPDPGQGAYEQYF
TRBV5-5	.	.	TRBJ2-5	TGTGCCAGCAGCTTCATTCCCGGGCAAGAGACCCAGTACTTC	CASSFIPGQETQYF
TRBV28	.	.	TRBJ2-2	TGTGCCAGCAGTTTATCATTGTCCGGGGAGCTGTTTTTT	CASSLSLSGELFF
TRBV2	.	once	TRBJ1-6	TGTGCCAGCAGTTCTCCCCTCCACTTT	CASSSPLHF
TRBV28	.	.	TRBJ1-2	TGTGCCAGCAGTCGGTTAGGGGGGAACTATGGCTACACCTTC	CASSRLGGNYGYTF
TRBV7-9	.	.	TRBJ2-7	TGTGCCAGCAGCTTAGCGGGCAGGGCCCTGAAAGAGCAGTACTTC	CASSLAGRALKEQYF
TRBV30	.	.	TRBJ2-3	TGTGCCTGGGGGGTAGGGGCAGATACGCAGTATTTT	CAWGVGADTQYF
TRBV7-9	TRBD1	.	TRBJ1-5	TGTGCCAGCAGCTTAATCAGGGCAGGGGGCCTCAATCAGCCCCAGCATTTT	CASSLIRAGGLNQPQHF
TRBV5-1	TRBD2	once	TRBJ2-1	TGCGCCAGCAGCTCCAGACTAGCGGGAGGCTACTACAATGAGCAGTTCTTC	CASSSRLAGGYYNEQFF
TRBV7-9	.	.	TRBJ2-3	TGTGCCAGCAGGCTTATTGGGGTCACAGATACGCAGTATTTT	CASRLIGVTDTQYF
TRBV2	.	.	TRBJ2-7	TGTGCCAGCAGACCTTGGGGGAGGTACGAGCAGTACTTC	CASRPWGRYEQYF
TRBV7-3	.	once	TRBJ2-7	TGTGCCAGCAGCTCGACTGGTTCCCACGAGCAGTACTTC	CASSSTGSHEQYF
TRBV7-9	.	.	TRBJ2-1	TGTGCCAGCAGCTTACGCGCCTTTAGGTCGGAGCAGTTCTTC	CASSLRAFRSEQFF
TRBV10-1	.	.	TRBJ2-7	TGCGCCAGCAGTGAGTCGATCCCGGGAACCTTATACGACGAGCAGTACTTC	CASSESIPGTLYDEQYF
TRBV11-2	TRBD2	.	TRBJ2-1	TGTGCCAGCAGACGCCTAGCGGGAGGTTACAATGAGCAGTTCTTC	CASRRLAGGYNEQFF
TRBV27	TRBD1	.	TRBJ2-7	TGTGCCAGCAGCATACCGGGACAGACCTACGAGCAGTACTTC	CASSIPGQTYEQYF
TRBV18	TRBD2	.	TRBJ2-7	TGTGCCAGCTCGCCCGGGACTAGCGCCTCCTACGAGCAGTACTTC	CASSPGTSASYEQYF
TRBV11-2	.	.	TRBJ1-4	TGTGCCAGCAGCTTGAACAGGGCAACTAATGAAAAACTGTTTTTT	CASSLNRATNEKLFF
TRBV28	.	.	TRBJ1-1	TGTGCCAGCAGTTTATTTAGGGAAGCTTTCTTT	CASSLFREAFF
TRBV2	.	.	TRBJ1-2	TGTGCCAGCAGTGAGACAGGAAGTAACTATGGCTACACCTTC	CASSETGSNYGYTF
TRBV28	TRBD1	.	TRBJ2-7	TGTGCCAGCAGCCAGGGACAGAACTACGAGCAGTACTTC	CASSQGQNYEQYF
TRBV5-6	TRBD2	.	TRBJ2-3	TGTGCCAGCAGCTCGCCTCGGGACTATAGCACAGATACGCAGTATTTT	CASSSPRDYSTDTQYF
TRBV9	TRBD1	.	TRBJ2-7	TGTGCCAGCAGCGCGCACCACAGGGGGCCCTACGAGCAGTACTTC	CASSAHHRGPYEQYF
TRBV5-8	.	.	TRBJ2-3	TGTGCCAGCAGCTTCCCAGGGGTATCGGATACGCAGTATTTT	CASSFPGVSDTQYF
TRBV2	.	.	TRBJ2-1	TGTGCCAGCAGTGAATATTTCGGGTTCGGTGAGCAGTTCTTC	CASSEYFGFGEQFF
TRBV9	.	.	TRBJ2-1	TGTGCCAGCAGCGGGAAACAGGGAAATAAGCAGTTCTTC	CASSGKQGNKQFF
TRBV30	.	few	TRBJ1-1	TGTGCCTGGAGTGTAAAGGGGATGAACACTGAAGCTTTCTTT	CAWSVKGMNTEAFF
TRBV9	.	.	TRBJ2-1	TGTGCCAGCGGAAGAGGGGAATCCTACAATGAGCAGTTCTTC	CASGRGESYNEQFF
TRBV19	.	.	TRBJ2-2	TGTGCCAGTACCAGAGTCGGGCTGGCGGTCGGAGCCGGGGAGCTGTTTTTT	CASTRVGLAVGAGELFF
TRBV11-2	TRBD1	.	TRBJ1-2	TGTGCCAGCAGCTTACCAGGACAGGGATCCGGCTACACCTTC	CASSLPGQGSGYTF
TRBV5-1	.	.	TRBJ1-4	TGCGCCAGCAGCTTGGAGACAGGAGGGGAAAAACTGTTTTTT	CASSLETGGEKLFF
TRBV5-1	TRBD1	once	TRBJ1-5	TGCGCCAGCAGCATGACCCCGACAGGGGAAGGCAATCAGCCCCAGCATTTT	CASSMTPTGEGNQPQHF
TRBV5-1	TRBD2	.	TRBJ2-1	TGCGCCAGCAGCCGGATAGCGGGAGGGGACTCCTACAATGAGCAGTTCTTC	CASSRIAGGDSYNEQFF
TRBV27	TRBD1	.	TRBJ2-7	TGTGCCAGCAGTTTAAAGGCAGGGGGCCCCTACGAGCAGTACTTC	CASSLKAGGPYEQYF
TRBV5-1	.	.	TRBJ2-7	TGCGCCTCAAGAGCGGAGCCCAGCTCCTACGAGCAGTACTTC	CASRAEPSSYEQYF
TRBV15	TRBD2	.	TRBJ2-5	TGTGCCACCAGCACCCGGACTAGCGGGAGGGTAGAGACCCAGTACTTC	CATSTRTSGRVETQYF
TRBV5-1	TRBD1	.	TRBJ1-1	TGCGCCAGCAGCTTGGGGGACAGGGGTAGGATGAACACTGAAGCTTTCTTT	CASSLGDRGRMNTEAFF
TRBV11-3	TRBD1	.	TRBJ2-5	TGTGCCAGCAGCTCAGGGACAGGGGCTGGAGAGACCCAGTACTTC	CASSSGTGAGETQYF
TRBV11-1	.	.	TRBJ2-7	TGTGCCAGCAGCTTATATGGGGGAAACGAGCAGTACTTC	CASSLYGGNEQYF
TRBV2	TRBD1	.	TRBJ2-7	TGTGCCAGCAGTGGTACAGGGGGATTTGGTGAGCAGTACTTC	CASSGTGGFGEQYF
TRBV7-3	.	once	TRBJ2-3	TGTGCCAGCAGCTGGGGCGCTAGTAGCACAGATACGCAGTATTTT	CASSWGASSTDTQYF
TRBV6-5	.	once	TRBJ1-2	TGTGCCAGCAGTTACGTCCCATACTATGGCTACACCTTC	CASSYVPYYGYTF